These 7 T cell receptor beta chains originate from one sample sequenced in a study of neurological immune-mediated disorders. TCRdb re-called the 5' RACE reads with MiXCR, one entry per CDR3 protein. The sample yields roughly 70,000 distinct CDR3 sequences, around 5.2% seen once. Sequenced material: PBMCs. The receptors were gathered from a woman younger than 45 with multiple sclerosis.

In this sample, this clonotype turned up many times. This chain connects TRBV29-1 to TRBJ2-3; 9 bases fit TRBD1. There are 16 residues in the CDR3. V shed 6 bases, J shed 3 bases, and the junction held 13 bases outside the gene matches. Germline V gene lookup returns CDR1 SQVTM and CDR2 ANQGSEA. The CDR3 bases are TGCAGCGTAGCCATTACAGGGGGCGCCGGGACAGATACGCAGTATTTT. Encoded protein: CSVAITGGAGTDTQYF.

This clonotype was seen only a few times. The rearrangement links TRBV20-1 to TRBJ2-3, with D possibly being TRBD1 or TRBD2 (6 bases each). V dropped 0 bases and J dropped 6 bases, with 16 bases sitting between them. The CDR3 runs to 15 residues. Germline-derived CDR1 and CDR2 are DFQATT and SNEGSKA (reference sequence). The CDR3 nucleotides are TGCAGTGCTAGAGATATAGGGGGACTCGGGGATACGCAGTATTTT. Translation: CSARDIGGLGDTQYF.

This clonotype occurred many times. This chain uses TRBV7-2 with TRBJ1-4; 8 bases agree with TRBD1. Germline assignment: CDR1 SGHTA and CDR2 FQGNSA. The CDR3 has 15 amino acids. Losses at the gene ends were 5 bases for V and 5 bases for J; bases not matched to a gene: 7. CDR3 in DNA: TGTGCCAGCAGCGGTCAGGGGGCGCGGAATGAAAAACTGTTTTTT. Residues: CASSGQGARNEKLFF.

This clonotype was counted at least ten times. The rearrangement joins TRBV28 to TRBJ2-1; 8 nucleotides align to TRBD2. The junction had 9 bases not matched to a gene; V was cut back by 6 bases and J by 8 bases. Germline V lookup: CDR1 MDHEN, CDR2 SYDVKM. The CDR3 contains 14 residues. This chain's CDR3 is CASRSGGPLDEQFF. CDR3 sequence (DNA): TGTGCCAGCAGATCGGGGGGGCCGTTGGATGAGCAGTTCTTC. Complete variable domain (other parts from reference TRBV28 and TRBJ2-1): DVKVTQSSRYLVKRTGEKVFLECVQDMDHENMFWYRQDPGLGLRLIYFSYDVKMKEKGDIPEGYSVSREKKERFSLILESASTNQTSMYLCASRSGGPLDEQFFGPGTRLTVL.

This clonotype was seen ten or more times. The rearrangement links TRBV9 to TRBJ2-3, with D possibly being TRBD2 (6 bases). The V gene's germline CDR1 is SGDLS and CDR2 YYNGEE. Trimming pared 0 bases from V and 4 bases from J, leaving 15 bases between. The CDR3 covers 16 residues. The CDR3 DNA follows: TGTGCCAGCAGCGTAGGGGGACTCCCCCTTGCAGATACGCAGTATTTT. It codes for CASSVGGLPLADTQYF.

Only a few counts were recorded for this clonotype. The V call is TRBV12-3 or TRBV12-4, the J call TRBJ2-1; D uncertain. Trimming took 2 bases from V and 7 from J, leaving 15 bases between them. This CDR3 comprises 15 residues. As DNA, the CDR3 is TGTGCCAGCAGTTTATTGAGTCTACCGGCTAATGAGCAGTTCTTC. It yields the protein CASSLLSLPANEQFF.

This clonotype was recorded at least ten times. The chain recombines TRBV5-1 with TRBJ1-1; 7 nucleotides line up with TRBD1. V shed 3 bases, J shed 7 bases, and the junction held 6 bases outside the gene matches. Germline-derived CDR1 and CDR2 are SGHRS and YFSETQ. This CDR3 is 13 amino acids long. This CDR3 is CASSYERDSEAFF. The CDR3 nucleotides are TGCGCCAGCAGCTACGAGCGGGACAGTGAAGCTTTCTTT.